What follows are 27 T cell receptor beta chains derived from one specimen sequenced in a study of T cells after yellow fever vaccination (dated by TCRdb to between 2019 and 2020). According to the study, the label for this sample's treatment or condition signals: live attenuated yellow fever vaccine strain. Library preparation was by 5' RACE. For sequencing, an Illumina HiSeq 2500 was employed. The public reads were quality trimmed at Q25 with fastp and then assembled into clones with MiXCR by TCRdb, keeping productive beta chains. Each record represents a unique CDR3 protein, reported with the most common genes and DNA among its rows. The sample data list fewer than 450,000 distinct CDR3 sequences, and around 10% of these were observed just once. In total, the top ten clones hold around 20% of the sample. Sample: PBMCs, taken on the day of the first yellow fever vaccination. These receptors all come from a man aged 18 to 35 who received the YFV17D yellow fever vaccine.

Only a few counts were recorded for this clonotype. The CDR3 DNA reads TGCGCCAGCAGACATAATTACGTCTCCAACTATGGCTACACCTTC. Amino acid sequence: CASRHNYVSNYGYTF. V is TRBV4-3 and J is TRBJ1-2; D is ambiguous. The CDR3 has 15 amino acids. The ends were cut back, 6 bases at V and 2 bases at J, with 16 bases in the middle. From germline, CDR1 is LGHNA and CDR2 YSLEER.

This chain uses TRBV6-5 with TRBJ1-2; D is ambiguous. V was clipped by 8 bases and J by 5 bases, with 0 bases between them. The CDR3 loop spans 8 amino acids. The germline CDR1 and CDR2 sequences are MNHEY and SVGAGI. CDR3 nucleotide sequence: TGTGCCAGCTATGGCTACACCTTC. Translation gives CASYGYTF.

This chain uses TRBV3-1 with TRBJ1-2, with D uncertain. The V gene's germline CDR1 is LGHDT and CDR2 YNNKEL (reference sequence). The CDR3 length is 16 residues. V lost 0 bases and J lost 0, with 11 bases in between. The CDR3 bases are TGTGCCAGCAGCCAAGAATGGGGTTGGCCTAACTATGGCTACACCTTC. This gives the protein CASSQEWGWPNYGYTF.

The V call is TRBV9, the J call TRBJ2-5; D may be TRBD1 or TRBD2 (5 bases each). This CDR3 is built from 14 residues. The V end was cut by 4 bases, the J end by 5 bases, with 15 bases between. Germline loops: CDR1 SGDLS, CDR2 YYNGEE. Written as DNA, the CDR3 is TGTGCCAGCAGCCCATGGGGGACCGCGGAGACCCAGTACTTC. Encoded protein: CASSPWGTAETQYF.

The CDR3 region is CASSPPQDRADGYTF. CDR3 bases: TGTGCCAGCTCACCTCCCCAGGACAGGGCTGATGGCTACACCTTC. The rearrangement links TRBV18 to TRBJ1-2; 8 bases fit TRBD1. Germline trimming cut 3 bases from V and 6 bases from J; bases unmatched to any gene: 9. From germline, CDR1 is KGHSH and CDR2 LQKENI. CDR3 length equals 15 residues.

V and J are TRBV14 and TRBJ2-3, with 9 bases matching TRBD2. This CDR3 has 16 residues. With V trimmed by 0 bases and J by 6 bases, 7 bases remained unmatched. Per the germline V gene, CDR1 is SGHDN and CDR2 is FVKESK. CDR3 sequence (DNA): TGTGCCAGCAGCCAAGATCCCAGCGGGGGGATGGATACGCAGTATTTT. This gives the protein CASSQDPSGGMDTQYF. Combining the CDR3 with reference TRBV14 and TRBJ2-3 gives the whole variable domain EAGVTQFPSHSVIEKGQTVTLRCDPISGHDNLYWYRRVMGKEIKFLLHFVKESKQDESGMPNNRFLAERTGGTYSTLKVQPAELEDSGVYFCASSQDPSGGMDTQYFGPGTRLTVL.

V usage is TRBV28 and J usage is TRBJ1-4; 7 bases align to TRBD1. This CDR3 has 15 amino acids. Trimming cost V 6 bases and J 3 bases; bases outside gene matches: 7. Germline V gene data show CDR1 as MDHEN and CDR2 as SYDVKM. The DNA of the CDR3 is TGTGCCAGCAGCGGGGGCGACAGGGCTAATGAAAAACTGTTTTTT. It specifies CASSGGDRANEKLFF.

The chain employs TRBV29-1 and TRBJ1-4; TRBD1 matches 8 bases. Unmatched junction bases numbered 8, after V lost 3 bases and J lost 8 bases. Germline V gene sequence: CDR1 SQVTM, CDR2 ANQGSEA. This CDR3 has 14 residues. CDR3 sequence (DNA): TGCAGCGTTGATCTACCGGGACAGGCCGAAAAACTGTTTTTT. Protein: CSVDLPGQAEKLFF.

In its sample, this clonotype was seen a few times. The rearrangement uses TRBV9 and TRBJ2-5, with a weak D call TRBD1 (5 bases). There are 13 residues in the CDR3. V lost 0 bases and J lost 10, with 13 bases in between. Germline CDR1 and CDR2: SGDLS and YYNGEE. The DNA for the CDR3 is TGTGCCAGCAGCGTAGAGGGGCTTTCCCACCAGTACTTC. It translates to CASSVEGLSHQYF.

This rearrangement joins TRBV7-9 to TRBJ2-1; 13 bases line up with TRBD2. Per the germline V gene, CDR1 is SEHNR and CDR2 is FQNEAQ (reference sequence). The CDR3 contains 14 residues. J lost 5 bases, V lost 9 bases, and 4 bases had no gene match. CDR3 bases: TGTGCCAGTAGGGGGACTAGCGGGAACAATGAGCAGTTCTTC. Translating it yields CASRGTSGNNEQFF. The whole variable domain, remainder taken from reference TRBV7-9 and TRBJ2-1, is DTGVSQNPRHKITKRGQNVTFRCDPISEHNRLYWYRQTLGQGPEFLTYFQNEAQLEKSRLLSDRFSAERPKGSFSTLEIQRTEQGDSAMYLCASRGTSGNNEQFFGPGTRLTVL.

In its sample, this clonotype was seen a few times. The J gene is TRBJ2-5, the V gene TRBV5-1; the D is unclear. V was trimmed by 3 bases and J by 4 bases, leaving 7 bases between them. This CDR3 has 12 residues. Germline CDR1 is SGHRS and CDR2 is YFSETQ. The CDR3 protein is CASSYDRETQYF. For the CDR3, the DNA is TGCGCCAGCAGCTACGATCGAGAGACCCAGTACTTC.

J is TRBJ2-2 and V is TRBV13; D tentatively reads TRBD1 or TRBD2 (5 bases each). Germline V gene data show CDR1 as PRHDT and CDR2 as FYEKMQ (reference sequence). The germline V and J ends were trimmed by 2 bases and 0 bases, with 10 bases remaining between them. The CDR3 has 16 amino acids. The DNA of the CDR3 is TGTGCCAGCAGCTTACCAGGGCGGGCGAACACCGGGGAGCTGTTTTTT. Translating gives CASSLPGRANTGELFF.

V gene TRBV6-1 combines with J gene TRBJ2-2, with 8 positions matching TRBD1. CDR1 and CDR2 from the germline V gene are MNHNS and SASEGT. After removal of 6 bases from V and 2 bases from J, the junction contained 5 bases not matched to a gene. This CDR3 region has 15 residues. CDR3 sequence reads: CASRPRGLNTGELFF. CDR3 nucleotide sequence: TGTGCCAGCAGGCCCAGGGGGCTCAACACCGGGGAGCTGTTTTTT.

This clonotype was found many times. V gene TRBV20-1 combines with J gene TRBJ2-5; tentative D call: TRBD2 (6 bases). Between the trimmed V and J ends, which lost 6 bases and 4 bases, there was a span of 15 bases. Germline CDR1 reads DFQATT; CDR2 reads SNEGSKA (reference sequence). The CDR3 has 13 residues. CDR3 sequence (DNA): TGCAGTGCCAGGACCGTGCGGGGAGAGACCCAGTACTTC. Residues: CSARTVRGETQYF.

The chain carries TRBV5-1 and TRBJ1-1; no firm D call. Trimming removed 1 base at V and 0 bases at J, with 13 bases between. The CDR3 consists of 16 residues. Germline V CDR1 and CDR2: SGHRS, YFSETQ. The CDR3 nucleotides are TGCGCCAGCAGCTTGATGCAGAACCAAATGAACACTGAAGCTTTCTTT. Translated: CASSLMQNQMNTEAFF.

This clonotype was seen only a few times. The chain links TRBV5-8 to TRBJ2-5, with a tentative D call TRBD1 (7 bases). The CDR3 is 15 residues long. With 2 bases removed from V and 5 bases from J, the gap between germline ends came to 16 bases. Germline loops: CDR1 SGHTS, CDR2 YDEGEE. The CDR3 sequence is CASSFNGGRGETQYF. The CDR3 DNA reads TGTGCCAGCAGCTTTAACGGGGGCAGGGGGGAGACCCAGTACTTC.

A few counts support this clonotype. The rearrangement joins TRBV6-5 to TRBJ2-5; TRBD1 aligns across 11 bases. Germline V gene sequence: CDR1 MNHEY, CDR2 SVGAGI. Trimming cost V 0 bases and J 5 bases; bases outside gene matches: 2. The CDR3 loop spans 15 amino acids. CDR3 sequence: CASSYSGTGGETQYF. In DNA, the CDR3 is TGTGCCAGCAGTTACTCAGGGACAGGGGGGGAGACCCAGTACTTC.

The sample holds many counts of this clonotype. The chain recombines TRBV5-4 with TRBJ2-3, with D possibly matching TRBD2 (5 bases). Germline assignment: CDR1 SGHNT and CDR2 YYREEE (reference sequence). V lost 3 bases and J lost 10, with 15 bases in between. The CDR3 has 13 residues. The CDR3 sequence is CASSWSRGAAQYF. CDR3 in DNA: TGTGCCAGCAGCTGGTCTCGGGGAGCCGCGCAGTATTTT.

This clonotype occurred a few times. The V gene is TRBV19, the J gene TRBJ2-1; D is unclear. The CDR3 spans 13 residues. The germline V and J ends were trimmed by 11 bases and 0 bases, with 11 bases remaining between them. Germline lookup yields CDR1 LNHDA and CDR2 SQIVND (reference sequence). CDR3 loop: CASVGYSYNEQFF. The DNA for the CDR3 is TGTGCCTCCGTAGGGTACTCCTACAATGAGCAGTTCTTC.

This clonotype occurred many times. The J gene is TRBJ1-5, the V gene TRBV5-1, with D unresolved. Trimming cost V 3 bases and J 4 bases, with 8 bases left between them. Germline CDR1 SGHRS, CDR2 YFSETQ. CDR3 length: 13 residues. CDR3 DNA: TGCGCCAGCAGCTCCGGACTTAATCAGCCCCAGCATTTT. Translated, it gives CASSSGLNQPQHF. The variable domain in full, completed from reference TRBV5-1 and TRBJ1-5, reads KAGVTQTPRYLIKTRGQQVTLSCSPISGHRSVSWYQQTPGQGLQFLFEYFSETQRNKGNFPGRFSGRQFSNSRSEMNVSTLELGDSALYLCASSSGLNQPQHFGDGTRLSIL.

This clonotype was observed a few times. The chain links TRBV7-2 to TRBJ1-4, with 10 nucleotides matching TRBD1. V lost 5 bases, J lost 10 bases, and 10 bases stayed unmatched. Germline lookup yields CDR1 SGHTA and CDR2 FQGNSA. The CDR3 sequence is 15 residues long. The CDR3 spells CASSPPGTGVGKLFF. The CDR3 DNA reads TGTGCCAGCAGCCCCCCGGGGACAGGGGTGGGAAAACTGTTTTTT. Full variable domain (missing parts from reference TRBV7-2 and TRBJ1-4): GAGVSQSPSNKVTEKGKDVELRCDPISGHTALYWYRQSLGQGLEFLIYFQGNSAPDKSGLPSDRFSAERTGGSVSTLTIQRTQQEDSAVYLCASSPPGTGVGKLFFGSGTQLSVL.

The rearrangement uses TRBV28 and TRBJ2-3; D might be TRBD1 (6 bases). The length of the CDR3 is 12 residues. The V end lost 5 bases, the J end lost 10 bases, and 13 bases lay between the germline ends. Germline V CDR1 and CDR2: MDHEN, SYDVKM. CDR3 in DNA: TGTGCCAGCAGTCCAGGACACAGGGCGCAGTATTTT. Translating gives CASSPGHRAQYF. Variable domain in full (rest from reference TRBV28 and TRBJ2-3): DVKVTQSSRYLVKRTGEKVFLECVQDMDHENMFWYRQDPGLGLRLIYFSYDVKMKEKGDIPEGYSVSREKKERFSLILESASTNQTSMYLCASSPGHRAQYFGPGTRLTVL.

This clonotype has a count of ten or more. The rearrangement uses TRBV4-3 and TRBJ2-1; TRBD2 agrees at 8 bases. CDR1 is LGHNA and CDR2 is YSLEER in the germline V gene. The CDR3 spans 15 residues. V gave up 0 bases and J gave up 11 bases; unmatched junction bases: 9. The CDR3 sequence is CASSQEPAGVLKQFF. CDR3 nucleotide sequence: TGCGCCAGCAGCCAAGAGCCAGCGGGGGTATTAAAGCAGTTCTTC.

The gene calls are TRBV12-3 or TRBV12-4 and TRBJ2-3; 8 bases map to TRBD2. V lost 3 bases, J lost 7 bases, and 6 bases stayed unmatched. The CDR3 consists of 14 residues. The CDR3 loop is CASSFLSGGHTQYF. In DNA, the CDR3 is TGTGCCAGCAGTTTTCTAAGCGGGGGCCATACGCAGTATTTT.

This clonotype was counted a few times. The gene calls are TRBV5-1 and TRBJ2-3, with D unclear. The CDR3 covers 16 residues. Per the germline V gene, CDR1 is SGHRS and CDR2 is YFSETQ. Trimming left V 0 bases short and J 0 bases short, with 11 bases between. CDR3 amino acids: CASSLAVQFSTDTQYF. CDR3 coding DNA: TGCGCCAGCAGCTTGGCCGTACAGTTTAGCACAGATACGCAGTATTTT.

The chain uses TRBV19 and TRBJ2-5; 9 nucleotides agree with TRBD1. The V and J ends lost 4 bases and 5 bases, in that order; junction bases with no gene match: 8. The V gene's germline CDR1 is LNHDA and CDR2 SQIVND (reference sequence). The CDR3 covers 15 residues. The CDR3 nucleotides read TGTGCCAGTAGTACCGGGACAGGGAACAGGGAGACCCAGTACTTC. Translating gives CASSTGTGNRETQYF.

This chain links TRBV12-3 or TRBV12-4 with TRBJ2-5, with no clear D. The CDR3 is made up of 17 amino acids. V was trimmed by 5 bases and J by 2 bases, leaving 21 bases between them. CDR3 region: CASSPSIYGLRQETQYF. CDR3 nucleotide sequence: TGTGCCAGCAGTCCGTCTATCTACGGGCTTCGACAAGAGACCCAGTACTTC.